A few counts support the clone carrying this T cell receptor (beta chain). This sample stems from a study of control samples from healthy donors and cancer patients. This CDR3 is 14 amino acids long. Germline V CDR1 and CDR2: MNHEY, SMNVEV (reference sequence). The V gene end was trimmed by 4 bases and the J gene end by 6 bases; junction bases not matched to a gene: 2. Measured with immunoSEQ multiplex PCR; TCRdb has only the in-frame clones, and not every one. This sample has some 79,000 clones, with about 90% found just once. The chain recombines TRBV27 with TRBJ1-5; 11 nucleotides agree with TRBD1. Sequenced material: blood. The source of this sequence is a woman aged 45-59 years in good health. The CDR3 bases are TGTGCCAGCAGTTCCGGACAGGGGGCTCAGCCCCAGCATTTT. This encodes CASSSGQGAQPQHF.